The 25 T cell receptor beta chains below come from one sample, sequenced in a study of early T cells in non-severe SARS-CoV-2 infection. In TCRdb, the 5' RACE reads were re-called with MiXCR into one record per CDR3 protein. The table lists about 89,000 distinct CDR3 sequences, roughly 14% of them singletons. The specimen sequenced was whole blood. The source of these receptors is an adult who was a healthcare worker with PCR-confirmed SARS-CoV-2 infection or an uninfected control (not recorded which).

In this sample, this clonotype turned up a few times. The chain is built from TRBV2 and TRBJ1-1; possibly TRBD1 for D (6 bases). Germline V gene sequence: CDR1 SNHLY, CDR2 FYNNEI. Deletions cut 6 bases from V and 1 base from J, with 12 bases between. This CDR3 has 14 residues. The CDR3 here is CASRVRGTNTEAFF. The CDR3 DNA sequence: TGTGCCAGCAGGGTCAGGGGTACGAACACTGAAGCTTTCTTT.

This clonotype was found many times. This rearrangement joins TRBV2 to TRBJ1-1; D uncertain. Trimming pared 8 bases from V and 5 bases from J, leaving 12 bases between. CDR3 size: 12 residues. In germline, CDR1 is SNHLY, CDR2 FYNNEI. CDR3 loop: CASLYTGTEAFF. DNA for the CDR3: TGTGCCAGCTTGTACACGGGGACTGAAGCTTTCTTT.

There are a few counts of this clonotype. The J gene is TRBJ2-3, the V gene TRBV25-1; D may be TRBD1 (5 bases). V was cut by 7 bases and J by 0 bases, with 14 bases left in between. Germline-derived CDR1 and CDR2 are MGHDK and SYGVNS. The CDR3 extends over 15 amino acids. The CDR3, as DNA: TGTGCCAGCACTCCCTCCAGGGTTAGCACAGATACGCAGTATTTT. Its translation: CASTPSRVSTDTQYF.

This clonotype has only a few counts. The chain employs TRBV7-2 and TRBJ2-5; the D is unclear. CDR3 size: 15 residues. In germline, CDR1 is SGHTA, CDR2 FQGNSA. V was cut by 2 bases and J by 5 bases, with 15 bases left in between. The CDR3 here is CASSLNPPTRETQYF. CDR3 DNA: TGTGCCAGCAGCTTAAACCCCCCAACGAGGGAGACCCAGTACTTC.

This clonotype showed up many times. The chain combines TRBV20-1 with TRBJ2-3, with TRBD1 matching 9 bases. There are 15 residues in the CDR3. The V segment lost 5 bases and the J segment 4 bases; nucleotides outside the gene matches: 10. Germline V gene data show CDR1 as DFQATT and CDR2 as SNEGSKA (reference sequence). In DNA form, the CDR3 reads TGCAGTGCTCCAACAGGGGGCGCAGGGTCAGATACGCAGTATTTT. Its protein product is CSAPTGGAGSDTQYF.

The V and J genes are TRBV15 and TRBJ2-1; D is undetermined. Trimming took 0 bases from V and 9 from J, leaving 6 bases between them. Germline values: CDR1 LNHNV, CDR2 YYDKDF (reference sequence). CDR3 length equals 12 residues. CDR3 region: CATSRDRTEQFF. CDR3 sequence (DNA): TGTGCCACCAGCAGAGATAGAACTGAGCAGTTCTTC.

J is TRBJ2-1 and V is TRBV5-4; the match to TRBD1 covers 9 bases. Germline CDR1 reads SGHNT; CDR2 reads YYREEE (reference sequence). The CDR3 is 16 amino acids. J lost 8 bases, V lost 6 bases, and 15 bases had no gene match. The CDR3 here is CASTGGARDRADEQFF. In DNA, the CDR3 is TGTGCCAGCACCGGCGGGGCCAGGGACAGGGCGGATGAGCAGTTCTTC.

This clonotype has a count of ten or more. CDR3 sequence reads: CASSIGFLQGDIQYF. CDR3 nucleotide sequence: TGTGCCAGTAGTATAGGGTTCCTACAGGGGGACATTCAGTACTTC. This chain connects TRBV19 to TRBJ2-4; TRBD1 agrees at 8 bases. The germline V gene encodes CDR1 LNHDA and CDR2 SQIVND (reference sequence). After removal of 1 base from V and 8 bases from J, the junction contained 7 bases not matched to a gene. This CDR3 region has 15 residues.

This clonotype was detected many times. This chain connects TRBV5-6 to TRBJ2-7; 7 bases line up with TRBD2. V lost 1 base to trimming and J lost 2 bases; unmatched junction nucleotides: 6. CDR1 SGHDT and CDR2 YYEEEE come from the germline V gene. The CDR3 runs 15 residues. The CDR3 bases are TGTGCCAGCAGCTTGTCCGTGACTAGCCCCTACGAGCAGTACGTC. Translation gives CASSLSVTSPYEQYV.

This clonotype was observed a handful of times. The chain couples TRBV14 to TRBJ2-1; TRBD1 agrees at 7 bases. From germline, CDR1 is SGHDN and CDR2 FVKESK. After removal of 4 bases from V and 9 bases from J, the junction contained 6 bases not matched to a gene. The CDR3 runs 13 residues. As DNA, the CDR3 is TGTGCCAGCAGCCGACAGGGTTACGGTGAGCAGTTCTTC. It encodes CASSRQGYGEQFF. The whole variable domain, filled in from reference TRBV14 and TRBJ2-1, reads EAGVTQFPSHSVIEKGQTVTLRCDPISGHDNLYWYRRVMGKEIKFLLHFVKESKQDESGMPNNRFLAERTGGTYSTLKVQPAELEDSGVYFCASSRQGYGEQFFGPGTRLTVL.

Only a few counts were recorded for this clonotype. The gene calls are TRBV2 and TRBJ1-1; D uncertain. The CDR3 spans 15 residues. V shed 1 base and J shed 4 bases, with 13 bases lying between them. Germline CDR1 SNHLY, CDR2 FYNNEI. The CDR3 sequence: CASSEGLKLLTEAFF. The CDR3 nucleotides read TGTGCCAGCAGTGAAGGCCTGAAACTGCTCACTGAAGCTTTCTTT.

This clonotype occurred a few times. The chain combines TRBV12-3 or TRBV12-4 with TRBJ2-5, with a possible D match to TRBD2 (6 bases). V lost 6 bases to trimming and J lost 5 bases, with 13 bases between them. This CDR3 is built from 13 residues. The CDR3 bases are TGTGCCAGCAGCCAGACTAGACGGGAGACCCAGTACTTC. Translated, it gives CASSQTRRETQYF.

The table lists this clonotype with many counts. The chain links TRBV5-6 to TRBJ1-6; 10 nucleotides agree with TRBD1. Trimming removed 4 bases from V and 5 bases from J; junction bases left unmatched: 9. Germline CDR1 is SGHDT and CDR2 is YYEEEE. This CDR3 is built from 17 residues. CDR3 bases: TGTGCCAGCAGCCCCTCCTCGACAGGGGGCAATAATTCACCCCTCCACTTT. This codes for CASSPSSTGGNNSPLHF. Supplemented by reference TRBV5-6 and TRBJ1-6, the full variable domain reads DAGVTQSPTHLIKTRGQQVTLRCSPKSGHDTVSWYQQALGQGPQFIFQYYEEEERQRGNFPDRFSGHQFPNYSSELNVNALLLGDSALYLCASSPSSTGGNNSPLHFGNGTRLTVT.

This clonotype has a handful of counts. The rearrangement joins TRBV18 to TRBJ2-2; possibly TRBD2 for D (5 bases). This CDR3 comprises 16 residues. The germline gives CDR1 KGHSH, CDR2 LQKENI. V was trimmed by 3 bases and J by 5 bases, leaving 16 bases between them. The CDR3, as DNA: TGTGCCAGCTCACCGAAGGACTTCCTACGGACCGGGGAGCTGTTTTTT. It codes for CASSPKDFLRTGELFF.

The rearrangement uses TRBV9 and TRBJ2-2, with 9 bases identical to TRBD1. V lost 2 bases, J lost 8 bases, and 4 bases stayed unmatched. The CDR3 has 14 residues. CDR1 is SGDLS, CDR2 YYNGEE, per germline. For the CDR3, the DNA is TGTGCCAGCAGCGTGGGACAGGGTCCGGGGGAGCTGTTTTTT. Translated: CASSVGQGPGELFF.

The V and J genes are TRBV11-2 and TRBJ1-2; TRBD1 matches at 9 bases. Germline-derived CDR1 and CDR2 are SGHAT and FQNNGV. This CDR3 comprises 16 residues. V shed 8 bases and J 5 bases; nucleotides not matched to a gene: 15. For the CDR3, the DNA is TGTGCCAGCTTTAACTCGGGACAGGGTCTGAGATATGGCTACACCTTC. It is translated as CASFNSGQGLRYGYTF.

This clonotype has more than one count but fewer than ten. The gene calls are TRBV5-1 and TRBJ2-5; 8 bases align to TRBD2. Germline trimming cut 4 bases from V and 1 base from J; bases unmatched to any gene: 12. The V gene's germline CDR1 is SGHRS and CDR2 YFSETQ. This CDR3 comprises 17 residues. Here the CDR3 DNA reads TGCGCCAGCAGCCCGGGGCTAGCGGGCGCCCTCCAAGAGACCCAGTACTTC. It codes for CASSPGLAGALQETQYF. Full variable domain (outside the CDR3, taken from reference TRBV5-1 and TRBJ2-5): KAGVTQTPRYLIKTRGQQVTLSCSPISGHRSVSWYQQTPGQGLQFLFEYFSETQRNKGNFPGRFSGRQFSNSRSEMNVSTLELGDSALYLCASSPGLAGALQETQYFGPGTRLLVL.

The sample holds many counts of this clonotype. CDR3 amino acids: CASSLGRDGRYNEQFF. For the CDR3, the DNA is TGCGCCAGCAGCTTGGGACGGGACGGCCGGTACAATGAGCAGTTCTTC. The rearrangement links TRBV5-1 to TRBJ2-1; D assignment may be TRBD1 or TRBD2 (5 bases each). V was cut by 0 bases and J by 4 bases, with 14 bases left in between. Germline CDR1 is SGHRS and CDR2 is YFSETQ. The CDR3 contains 16 residues.

The V gene is TRBV7-8, the J gene TRBJ2-7; D uncertain. The germline V gene has CDR1 SGHVS and CDR2 FQNEAQ. Trimming removed 5 bases at V and 2 bases at J, with 10 bases between. The CDR3 totals 13 residues. DNA for the CDR3: TGTGCCAGCAGCCGGACGGAAACCTACGAGCAGTACGTC. Translation gives CASSRTETYEQYV.

The J gene is TRBJ2-1, the V gene TRBV10-3; the match to TRBD1 covers 9 bases. CDR1 is ENHRY, CDR2 SYGVKD, per germline. V lost 4 bases and J lost 8; bases outside the gene matches: 15. CDR3 size: 17 residues. The CDR3 loop is CAISGPGGQGLGDEQFF. For the CDR3, the DNA is TGTGCCATCAGTGGACCGGGGGGACAGGGACTTGGGGATGAGCAGTTCTTC.

This clonotype appeared many times. This chain joins TRBV6-4 and TRBJ1-2; D remains ambiguous. CDR3 length: 15 residues. Germline V gene sequence: CDR1 MRHNA, CDR2 SNTAGT. V dropped 11 bases and J dropped 8 bases, with 27 bases sitting between them. CDR3 DNA: TGTGCCGCACTCTGGAAGGCTCGTCAGGTGGAGGGCTACACCTTC. This gives the protein CAALWKARQVEGYTF.

This clonotype was seen at least ten times. CDR3 sequence (DNA): TGCGCCAGCAGCTTGGCCACCGGTAGCGACACTGAAGCTTTCTTT. Protein: CASSLATGSDTEAFF. The chain has TRBV5-1 and TRBJ1-1; D unclear. V lost 0 bases, J lost 3 bases, and 12 bases lay in between. There are 15 residues in the CDR3. Germline V gene lookup returns CDR1 SGHRS and CDR2 YFSETQ. The full variable domain, its missing parts supplied by reference TRBV5-1 and TRBJ1-1, is KAGVTQTPRYLIKTRGQQVTLSCSPISGHRSVSWYQQTPGQGLQFLFEYFSETQRNKGNFPGRFSGRQFSNSRSEMNVSTLELGDSALYLCASSLATGSDTEAFFGQGTRLTVV.

This clonotype was counted a few times. The chain uses TRBV13 and TRBJ1-6, with a weak D call TRBD1 (5 bases). The CDR3 runs 13 residues. V was clipped by 3 bases and J by 11 bases, with 11 bases between them. Germline V gene lookup returns CDR1 PRHDT and CDR2 FYEKMQ (reference sequence). The chain's CDR3 is CASSFSRDTPLHF. The CDR3 nucleotides read TGTGCCAGCAGCTTTAGCAGGGATACACCCCTCCACTTT.

Ten or more counts support this clonotype. The V call is TRBV7-2, the J call TRBJ1-1; TRBD1 might be the D (5 bases). Germline-derived CDR1 and CDR2 are SGHTA and FQGNSA. The V end lost 3 bases, the J end lost 0 bases, and 8 bases lay between the germline ends. The CDR3 loop spans 14 amino acids. Here the CDR3 DNA reads TGTGCCAGCAGCTTGGGACTGCTGAACACTGAAGCTTTCTTT. Its protein is CASSLGLLNTEAFF.

The chain couples TRBV5-1 to TRBJ2-1; the D gene could be TRBD1 or TRBD2 (5 bases each). From germline, CDR1 is SGHRS and CDR2 YFSETQ. The CDR3 consists of 15 residues. Between the trimmed V and J ends, which lost 5 bases and 0 bases, there was a span of 12 bases. The CDR3, as DNA: TGCGCCAGCAGTCCCGCAGGGAGCTCCTACAATGAGCAGTTCTTC. It codes for CASSPAGSSYNEQFF.